One sample yielded the 14 T cell receptor beta chains listed below, sequenced in a study of blood T cells in healthy people across ages. Next came a second PCR, run for roughly 6 to 11 cycles, which used a sample-barcoded 5' primer along with a J-beta primer mix. MiXCR, run by TCRdb on the 5' RACE reads, gives a single entry per CDR3 protein. The profile shows approximately 2,000,000 distinct CDR3 sequences, about two fifths of them singletons. Material for sequencing was blood. The receptors shown here come from a human donor in good health.

This clonotype has a handful of counts. The V call is TRBV10-3, the J call TRBJ2-1, with 8 bases aligning to TRBD2. CDR1 is ENHRY and CDR2 is SYGVKD in the germline V gene. V was clipped by 10 bases and J by 2 bases; unmatched bases: 13. The CDR3 is 16 residues long. The CDR3 protein is CATRFGAGGAYNEQFF. The CDR3 region has the DNA TGTGCCACCCGTTTCGGCGCGGGGGGTGCCTACAATGAGCAGTTCTTC.

The genes are TRBV3-1 and TRBJ2-5; 8 bases are shared with TRBD2. Germline loops: CDR1 LGHDT, CDR2 YNNKEL (reference sequence). The CDR3 is made up of 14 amino acids. Unmatched junction bases numbered 9, after V lost 8 bases and J lost 4 bases. DNA of the CDR3: TGTGCCAGCGGAACGGGGGGGCCAACAGAGACCCAGTACTTC. It translates to CASGTGGPTETQYF.

Only a few counts were recorded for this clonotype. J is TRBJ2-1 and V is TRBV7-2; 8 nucleotides match TRBD2. The CDR3 sequence is 15 residues long. CDR1 is SGHTA and CDR2 is FQGNSA in the germline V gene. V shed 2 bases and J 8 bases; nucleotides not matched to a gene: 8. CDR3 bases: TGTGCCAGCAGCTTAAACGGACTAGCTGTAGATGAGCAGTTCTTC. Residues: CASSLNGLAVDEQFF.

The V and J genes are TRBV11-2 and TRBJ1-1, with D tentatively TRBD1 (6 bases). V lost 5 bases and J lost 11, with 15 bases in between. The CDR3 spans 12 residues. Germline V gives CDR1 SGHAT, CDR2 FQNNGV. This CDR3 is CASSVIQGGAFF. The CDR3 nucleotides read TGTGCCAGCAGCGTAATACAGGGAGGGGCTTTCTTT.

The chain has TRBV7-9 and TRBJ1-1; D might be TRBD1 (6 bases). This CDR3 has 14 residues. Germline values: CDR1 SEHNR, CDR2 FQNEAQ (reference sequence). V was pared by 5 bases and J by 5 bases, with 15 bases between. DNA for the CDR3: TGTGCCAGCAGCCAACAACAGGGTGAGACTGAAGCTTTCTTT. Translating gives CASSQQQGETEAFF.

The chain joins TRBV12-3 or TRBV12-4 to TRBJ1-6; no clear D. V was clipped by 5 bases and J by 4 bases, with 9 bases between them. CDR3 length equals 14 residues. The CDR3 nucleotides read TGTGCCAGCAGTACCACGACTTATAATTCACCCCTCCACTTT. Translated: CASSTTTYNSPLHF.

The J gene is TRBJ1-1, the V gene TRBV10-3; 10 bases match TRBD1. Germline V gene data show CDR1 as ENHRY and CDR2 as SYGVKD. The CDR3 covers 17 residues. Trimming removed 5 bases from V and 5 bases from J; junction bases left unmatched: 14. As DNA, the CDR3 is TGTGCCATCAGTCGGACAGGGGGTAGGGGGGGTACAACTGAAGCTTTCTTT. It yields the protein CAISRTGGRGGTTEAFF.

This rearrangement joins TRBV4-2 to TRBJ2-7, with 11 bases that match TRBD2. V lost 4 bases, J lost 2 bases, and 7 bases stayed unmatched. From germline, CDR1 is LGHNA and CDR2 YNFKEQ. The CDR3 covers 16 residues. CDR3 residues: CASSPGTSGITYEQYF. The CDR3 DNA is TGTGCCAGCAGCCCCGGGACTAGCGGTATTACCTACGAGCAGTACTTC.

In nucleotides, the CDR3 is TGTGCCAGCAGCTTCGACAGGGAACCATACAATGAGCAGTTCTTC. Protein product: CASSFDREPYNEQFF. The chain uses TRBV7-3 and TRBJ2-1; 7 nucleotides align to TRBD1. CDR3 size: 15 residues. Unmatched junction bases numbered 6, after V lost 3 bases and J lost 4 bases. Germline V gene sequence: CDR1 SGHTA, CDR2 FQGTGA.

This clonotype was counted only a few times. The chain has TRBV3-1 and TRBJ1-2; no firm D call. Trimming pared 3 bases from V and 1 base from J, leaving 12 bases between. Germline lookup yields CDR1 LGHDT and CDR2 YNNKEL (reference sequence). The CDR3 covers 15 residues. The CDR3 region is CASSQTPTINYGYTF. In nucleotides, the CDR3 is TGTGCCAGCAGCCAGACGCCTACAATTAACTATGGCTACACCTTC. Variable domain in full (rest from reference TRBV3-1 and TRBJ1-2): DTAVSQTPKYLVTQMGNDKSIKCEQNLGHDTMYWYKQDSKKFLKIMFSYNNKELIINETVPNRFSPKSPDKAHLNLHINSLELGDSAVYFCASSQTPTINYGYTFGSGTRLTVV.

The CDR3 DNA sequence: TGTGCCAGCAGTGTACCCCGGGAATCCTACAATGAGCAGTTCTTC. Encoded protein: CASSVPRESYNEQFF. This chain joins TRBV2 and TRBJ2-1; a possible D gene is TRBD2 (5 bases). Deletions cut 4 bases from V and 1 base from J, with 11 bases between. The CDR3 is 15 residues long. Germline values: CDR1 SNHLY, CDR2 FYNNEI.

The J gene is TRBJ2-4, the V gene TRBV3-1; D unresolved. Germline V gene sequence: CDR1 LGHDT, CDR2 YNNKEL (reference sequence). The V gene lost 1 base and the J gene lost 2 bases, with 6 bases spanning the gap. The CDR3 has 14 residues. This CDR3 reads CASSQGVSKNIQYF. CDR3 sequence (DNA): TGTGCCAGCAGCCAAGGGGTTTCCAAAAACATTCAGTACTTC. The full variable domain, completed using reference TRBV3-1 and TRBJ2-4, is DTAVSQTPKYLVTQMGNDKSIKCEQNLGHDTMYWYKQDSKKFLKIMFSYNNKELIINETVPNRFSPKSPDKAHLNLHINSLELGDSAVYFCASSQGVSKNIQYFGAGTRLSVL.

The chain joins TRBV7-2 to TRBJ2-1, with unresolved D. CDR3 length equals 15 residues. Germline CDR1 is SGHTA and CDR2 is FQGNSA. The V end was cut by 5 bases, the J end by 3 bases, with 14 bases between. The CDR3 nucleotides read TGTGCCAGCAGCAGTGAAATTGGAAGCTACAATGAGCAGTTCTTC. Amino acids: CASSSEIGSYNEQFF.

A few counts support this clonotype. The rearrangement links TRBV3-1 to TRBJ2-1; D is possibly TRBD2 (6 bases). Trimming stripped 0 bases from V and 8 bases from J, with 20 bases between. The CDR3 totals 17 residues. Germline V CDR1 and CDR2: LGHDT, YNNKEL (reference sequence). CDR3 protein: CASSQDFGGARGDEQFF. CDR3 bases: TGTGCCAGCAGCCAAGACTTTGGAGGGGCTCGTGGGGATGAGCAGTTCTTC.